This TCR beta chain was observed in a study of CD8 T cells in Susac syndrome. The RNA input was about 0.45 to 1 ug, and it was reverse transcribed with random hexamers. MiXCR was run by TCRdb on the immunoSEQ multiplex PCR reads, yielding one entry per CDR3 protein. The sample contains approximately 260,000 distinct CDR3 sequences, 90% to 96% of which appear only once. CDR1 and CDR2 from the germline V gene are SGHDT and YYEEEE. This CDR3 is 15 amino acids long. Trimming stripped 1 base from V and 0 bases from J, with 11 bases between. The sequencing sample was made of CD4+ T cells from PBMCs. The rearrangement links TRBV5-6 to TRBJ2-7, with D hard to call. This sequence was found in a human donor with Susac syndrome. CDR3 in amino acids: CASSLWAVASYEQYF. The CDR3 DNA sequence: TGTGCCAGCAGCTTGTGGGCTGTTGCCTCCTACGAGCAGTACTTC.